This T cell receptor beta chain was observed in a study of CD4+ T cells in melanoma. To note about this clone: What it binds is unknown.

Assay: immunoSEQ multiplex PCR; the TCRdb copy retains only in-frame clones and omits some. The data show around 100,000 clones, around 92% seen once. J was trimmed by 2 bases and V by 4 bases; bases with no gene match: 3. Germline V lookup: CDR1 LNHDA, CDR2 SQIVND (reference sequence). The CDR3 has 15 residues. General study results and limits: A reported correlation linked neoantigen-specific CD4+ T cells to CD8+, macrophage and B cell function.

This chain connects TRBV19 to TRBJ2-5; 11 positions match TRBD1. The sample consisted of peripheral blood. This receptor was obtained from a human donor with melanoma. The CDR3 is CASSRDRGEQETQYF. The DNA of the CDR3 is TGTGCCAGTAGTAGGGACAGGGGGGAACAAGAGACCCAGTACTTC. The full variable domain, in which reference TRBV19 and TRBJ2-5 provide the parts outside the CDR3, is DGGITQSPKYLFRKEGQNVTLSCEQNLNHDAMYWYRQDPGQGLRLIYYSQIVNDFQKGDIAEGYSVSREKKESFPLTVTSAQKNPTAFYLCASSRDRGEQETQYFGPGTRLLVL.